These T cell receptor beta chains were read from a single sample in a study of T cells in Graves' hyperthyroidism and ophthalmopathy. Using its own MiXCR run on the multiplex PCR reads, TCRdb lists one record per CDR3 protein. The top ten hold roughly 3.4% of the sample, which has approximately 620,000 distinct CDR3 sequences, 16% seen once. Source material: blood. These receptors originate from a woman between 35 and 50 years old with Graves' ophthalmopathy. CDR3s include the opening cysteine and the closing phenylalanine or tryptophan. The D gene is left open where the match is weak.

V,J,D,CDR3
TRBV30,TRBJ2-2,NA,CAWSYGPANTGELFF
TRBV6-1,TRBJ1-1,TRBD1,CASRTGGTEAFF
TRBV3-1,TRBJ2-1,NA,CASSKSGASYNEQFF
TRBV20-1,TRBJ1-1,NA,CSARGGGGDLEAFF
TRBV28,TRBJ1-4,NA,CASSGVGKKLFF
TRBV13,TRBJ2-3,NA,CASSYTGEDTQYF
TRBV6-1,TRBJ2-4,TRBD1,CATNSDRGLSKNIQYF
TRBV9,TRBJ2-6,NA,CASSVAAERANVLTF
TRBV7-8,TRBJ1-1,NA,CASSPKTGVNTEAFF
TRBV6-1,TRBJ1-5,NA,CASSAKGPPQPQHF
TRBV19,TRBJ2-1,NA,CASWGLSRNEQFF
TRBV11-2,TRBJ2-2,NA,CASSHWTGELFF
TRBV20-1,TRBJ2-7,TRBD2,CSASSGLAGGGRNEQYF
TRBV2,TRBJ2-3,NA,CASSDGYTQYF
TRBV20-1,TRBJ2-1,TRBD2,CSVETSGLYNEQFF
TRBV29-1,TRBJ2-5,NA,CSAYEVGGRSKTQYF
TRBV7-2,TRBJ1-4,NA,CASSPRRSEGEKLFF
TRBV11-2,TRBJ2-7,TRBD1,CASSLSGGEQYF
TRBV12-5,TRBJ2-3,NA,CASGRGGATDTQYF
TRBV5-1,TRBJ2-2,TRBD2,CASTNLAGDAGELFF
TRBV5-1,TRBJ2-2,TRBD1,CASSLGQGLRTGELFF
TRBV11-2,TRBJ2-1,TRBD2,CASSGPAGIGNEQFF
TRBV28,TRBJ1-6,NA,CASSLRSGSNSPLHF
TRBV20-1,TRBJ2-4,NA,CSAPDQRNSKNIQYF
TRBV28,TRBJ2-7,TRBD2,CASSLSGRSYEQYF
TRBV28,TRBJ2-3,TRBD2,CASSRTSGYTDTQYF
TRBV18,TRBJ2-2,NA,CASSPLTDNTGELFF
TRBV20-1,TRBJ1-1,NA,CSASRPGTEAFF
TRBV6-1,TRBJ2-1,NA,CASSRHLWDEQFF
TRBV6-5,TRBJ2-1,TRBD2,CASSYSLGTNRPMQQFF
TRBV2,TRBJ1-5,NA,CASSEGSTVQPQHF
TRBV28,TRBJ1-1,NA,CASKGGGGLNTEAFF
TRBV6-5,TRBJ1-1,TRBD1,CASTGTGKGAFF
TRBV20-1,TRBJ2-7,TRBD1,CSATTPGQGTYEQYF
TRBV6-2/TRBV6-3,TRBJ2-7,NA,CASSKGHSSYEQYF
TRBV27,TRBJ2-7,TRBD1,CASSLRDRGPHEQYF
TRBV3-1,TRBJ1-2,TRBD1,CASSQQGQGDGYTF
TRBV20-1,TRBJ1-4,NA,CSARWDVNEKLFF
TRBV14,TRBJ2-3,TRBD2,CASSQEVLAGGPDTQYF
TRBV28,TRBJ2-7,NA,CASSLSLVGEQYF